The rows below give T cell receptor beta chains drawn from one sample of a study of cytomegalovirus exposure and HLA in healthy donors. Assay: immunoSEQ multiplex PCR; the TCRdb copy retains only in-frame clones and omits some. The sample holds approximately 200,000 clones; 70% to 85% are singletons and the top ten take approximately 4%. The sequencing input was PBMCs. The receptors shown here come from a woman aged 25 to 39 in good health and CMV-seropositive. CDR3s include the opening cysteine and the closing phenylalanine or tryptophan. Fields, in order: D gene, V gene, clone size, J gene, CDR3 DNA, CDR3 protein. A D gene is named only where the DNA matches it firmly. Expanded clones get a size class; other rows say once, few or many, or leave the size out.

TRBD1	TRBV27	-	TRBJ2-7	TGTGCCAGCAGTAGACAGGGGTACTACGAGCAGTACTTC	CASSRQGYYEQYF
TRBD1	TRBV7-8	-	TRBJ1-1	TGTGCCAGCAGCTTAGCTCAGGGGGGCTTGAGCACTGAAGCTTTCTTT	CASSLAQGGLSTEAFF
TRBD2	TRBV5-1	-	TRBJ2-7	TGCGCCAGCAGCTTAAGGACTAGCGGGACCCACGAGCAGTACTTC	CASSLRTSGTHEQYF
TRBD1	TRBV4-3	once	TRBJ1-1	TGCGCCAGCAGCCAAGGGTCAAACAGGGGGTATGAAGCTTTCTTT	CASSQGSNRGYEAFF
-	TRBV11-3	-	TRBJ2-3	TGTGCCAGCAGCTTAGAGGGGGGAGTAGCAGATACGCAGTATTTT	CASSLEGGVADTQYF
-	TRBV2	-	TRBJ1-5	TGTGCCAGCAGTGAATCACAGGATCAGCCCCAGCATTTT	CASSESQDQPQHF
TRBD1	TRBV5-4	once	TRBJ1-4	TGTGCCAGCAGCTTGGGAGCAGGGGGAAATGAAAAACTGTTTTTT	CASSLGAGGNEKLFF
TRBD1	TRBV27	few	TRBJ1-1	TGTGCCAGCAGTTTATCGCCGACAGGGGGTATGGGCACTGAAGCTTTCTTT	CASSLSPTGGMGTEAFF
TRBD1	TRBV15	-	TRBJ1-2	TGTGCCACCAGCCCCAGGGGGTCGTCTTTTAACTATGGCTACACCTTC	CATSPRGSSFNYGYTF
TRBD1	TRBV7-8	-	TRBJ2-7	TGTGCCAGCAGCCTGGACAGGGGGTACCACGAGCAGTACTTC	CASSLDRGYHEQYF
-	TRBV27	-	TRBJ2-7	TGTGCCAGCAGTCCGGCCGCTTTGCGGGTGACCTACGAGCAGTACTTC	CASSPAALRVTYEQYF
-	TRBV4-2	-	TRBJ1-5	TGTGCCAGCAGCCAAGTGACGGGGGGCAGCAATCAGCCCCAGCATTTT	CASSQVTGGSNQPQHF
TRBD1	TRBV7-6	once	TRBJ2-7	TGTGCCAGCAGCCGGGACAGGGCATTCGAGCAGTACTTC	CASSRDRAFEQYF
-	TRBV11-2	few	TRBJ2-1	TGTGCCAGCAGCTTTAGCGTTGAGCAGTTCTTC	CASSFSVEQFF
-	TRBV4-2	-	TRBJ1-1	TGTGCCAGCAGCCCGCGGGGGTGGTCCACTAAAGCTTTCTTT	CASSPRGWSTKAFF
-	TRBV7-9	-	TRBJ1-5	TGTGCCAGCAGCTTAGCAACCGACAGCGGGGGCAATCAGCCCCAGCATTTT	CASSLATDSGGNQPQHF
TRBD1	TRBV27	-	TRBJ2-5	TGTGCCAGCAGTTTAGGGCACAGGGGGCGCCCCGGAGAGACCCAGTACTTC	CASSLGHRGRPGETQYF
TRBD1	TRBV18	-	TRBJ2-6	TGTGCCAGCTCACCCCGACAGGGCTGGGTCGGCGGGGCCAACGTCCTGACTTTC	CASSPRQGWVGGANVLTF
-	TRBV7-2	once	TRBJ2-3	TGTGCCAGCAGCCCCCGAGGGGGGGCTATCGCAGATACGCAGTATTTT	CASSPRGGAIADTQYF